This TCR beta chain comes out of a study of beta chain features in type 1 diabetes. Per the germline V gene, CDR1 is GTSNPN and CDR2 is SVGIG (reference sequence). This CDR3 comprises 12 residues. The V gene lost 0 bases and the J gene lost 3 bases, with 2 bases spanning the gap. On average, the one heparinised blood draw given by each donor was approximately 120 mL. Every isolated RNA sample was fully reverse transcribed, so sequencing captured expressed TCRB transcripts. Using immunoSEQ multiplex PCR, the repertoire was profiled, and TCRdb retains in-frame clones only, with some absent. This table holds 200,000 to 300,000 clones, about 63% found once.

Material for sequencing was naive CD4+ T cells from blood. The V call is TRBV30, the J call TRBJ2-2, with D unclear. This TCR was sampled from a man aged 30-40 years in good health. CDR3 region: CAWSVHTGELFF. CDR3 nucleotides: TGTGCCTGGAGTGTACACACCGGGGAGCTGTTTTTT.